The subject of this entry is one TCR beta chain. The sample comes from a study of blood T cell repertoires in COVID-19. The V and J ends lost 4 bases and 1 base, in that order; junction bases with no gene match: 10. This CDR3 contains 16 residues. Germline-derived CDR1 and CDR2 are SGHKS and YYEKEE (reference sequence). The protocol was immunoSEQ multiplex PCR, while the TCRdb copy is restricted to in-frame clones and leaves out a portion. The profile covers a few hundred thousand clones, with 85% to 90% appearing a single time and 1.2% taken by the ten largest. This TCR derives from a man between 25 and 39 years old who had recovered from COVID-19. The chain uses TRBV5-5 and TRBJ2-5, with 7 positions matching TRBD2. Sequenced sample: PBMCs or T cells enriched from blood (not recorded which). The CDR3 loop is CASSLKERGLQETQYF. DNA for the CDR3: TGTGCCAGCAGCCTTAAAGAGCGGGGCCTCCAAGAGACCCAGTACTTC.